The 19 T cell receptor beta chains in this list originate from one sample, sequenced in a study of blood T cells in healthy people across ages. The authors ran a second PCR of roughly 6 to 12 cycles using a sample-barcoded 5' primer and a J-beta primer mix. TCRdb recomputed calls from the 5' RACE reads with MiXCR, one row per CDR3 protein. The data hold over 700,000 distinct CDR3 sequences, with approximately 25% observed a single time. These data were also reused for a study on T cells of mothers and their children.

The sequenced sample was blood. The receptors here all came from a boy aged 10-17 years in good health.

This clonotype turned up a few times. This chain connects TRBV27 to TRBJ2-4; 9 bases map to TRBD2. Unmatched junction bases numbered 6, after V lost 5 bases and J lost 7 bases. The germline CDR1 and CDR2 sequences are MNHEY and SMNVEV (reference sequence). The CDR3 totals 14 residues. CDR3: CASSVSSGTNIQYF. The CDR3 nucleotides are TGTGCCAGCAGTGTGTCTAGCGGGACGAACATTCAGTACTTC.

The CDR3 DNA follows: TGTGCCAGCAGCTTAACACAGCCAACCGTGTACAATGAGCAGTTCTTC. Its protein product is CASSLTQPTVYNEQFF. The rearrangement joins TRBV7-9 to TRBJ2-1; D gene uncertain. The V end was cut by 2 bases, the J end by 4 bases, with 15 bases between. This CDR3 has 16 residues. Germline V gene sequence: CDR1 SEHNR, CDR2 FQNEAQ (reference sequence).

The chain employs TRBV20-1 and TRBJ2-1, with D possibly being TRBD1 or TRBD2 (5 bases each). Trimming left V 3 bases short and J 5 bases short, with 11 bases between. This CDR3 comprises 13 residues. The V gene's germline CDR1 is DFQATT and CDR2 SNEGSKA (reference sequence). DNA for the CDR3: TGCAGTGCTAGGAGGGGAACTAACAATGAGCAGTTCTTC. Translated: CSARRGTNNEQFF.

A word on this clonotype: At one of its ends the junction is not consistent with the germline gene, which may arise from a read error. The CDR3 spells CAGSPTGTETQYF. The CDR3 DNA is TGTGCCGGCAGCCCGACAGGGACAGAGACCCAGTACTTC. The chain carries TRBV12-3 or TRBV12-4 and TRBJ2-5; 7 bases are a match to TRBD1. The CDR3 contains 13 residues.

The V gene is TRBV20-1, the J gene TRBJ2-5; 12 nucleotides align to TRBD1. The CDR3 totals 13 residues. With 6 bases clipped from V and 4 bases from J, the junction kept 3 bases outside the gene matches. In germline, CDR1 is DFQATT, CDR2 SNEGSKA (reference sequence). CDR3 coding DNA: TGCAGTGCGAGGGACAGGGGGCCAGAGACCCAGTACTTC. Encoded protein: CSARDRGPETQYF.

This clonotype was picked up a small number of times. The gene calls are TRBV28 and TRBJ2-2; 8 nucleotides agree with TRBD1. In germline, CDR1 is MDHEN, CDR2 SYDVKM. The CDR3 is 18 residues long. V shed 6 bases, J shed 2 bases, and the junction held 14 bases outside the gene matches. This CDR3 reads CASSSLGWQGANTGELFF. Written as DNA, the CDR3 is TGTGCCAGCAGCTCCCTCGGTTGGCAGGGGGCCAACACCGGGGAGCTGTTTTTT.

V is TRBV20-1 and J is TRBJ2-7, with 11 bases matching TRBD1. This CDR3 region has 14 residues. V was pared by 5 bases and J by 4 bases, with 7 bases of the junction left unmatched. In germline, CDR1 is DFQATT, CDR2 SNEGSKA (reference sequence). Written as DNA, the CDR3 is TGCAGTGCTGAAACCGGGACAGGGGGGTACGAGCAGTACTTC. Translation: CSAETGTGGYEQYF.

This clonotype came up a few times. The rearrangement joins TRBV9 to TRBJ2-5; 8 nucleotides align to TRBD1. With the DNA end fitting TRBJ2-1 better, the J assignment may be wrong. This CDR3 is 14 amino acids long. Looked up from germline, CDR1 is SGDLS and CDR2 is YYNGEE. In nucleotides, the CDR3 is TGTGCCAGCAGCGTAGGAGGGACAGGCAATGAGCAGTTCTTC. Protein product: CASSVGGTGNEQFF.

The chain has TRBV7-9 and TRBJ2-1; D may be TRBD2 (6 bases). The end of the DNA is better explained by TRBJ2-5, so the J call may be wrong. The germline CDR1 and CDR2 sequences are SEHNR and FQNEAQ (reference sequence). The CDR3 runs 13 residues. The CDR3 loop reads CASSLAEGATQYF. As DNA, the CDR3 is TGTGCCAGCAGCTTAGCGGAGGGAGCGACCCAGTACTTC.

The chain carries TRBV28 and TRBJ2-1; 9 bases are a match to TRBD2. The length of the CDR3 is 17 residues. Germline V gene data show CDR1 as MDHEN and CDR2 as SYDVKM. The V and J ends lost 1 base and 5 bases, in that order; junction bases with no gene match: 9. Written as DNA, the CDR3 is TGTGCCAGCAGTTTATCCGTTAGCGGGAGCGTCCACAATGAGCAGTTCTTC. Residues: CASSLSVSGSVHNEQFF.

Ten or more counts support this clonotype. The rearrangement uses TRBV4-3 and TRBJ2-5, with TRBD1 matching 7 bases. CDR1 and CDR2 (germline): LGHNA, YSLEER. The junction had 3 bases not matched to a gene; V was cut back by 1 base and J by 1 base. This CDR3 region has 15 residues. The CDR3 DNA reads as TGCGCCAGCAGCCAAGGGACAGGTGTCCAAGAGACCCAGTACTTC. Its translation is CASSQGTGVQETQYF.

V gene TRBV10-3 combines with J gene TRBJ1-4; weak D call: TRBD1 (5 bases). The V gene lost 6 bases and the J gene lost 2 bases, with 13 bases spanning the gap. Per germline, CDR1 ENHRY and CDR2 SYGVKD. This CDR3 comprises 15 residues. CDR3 protein: CAISDTGGTNEKLFF. The CDR3 bases are TGTGCCATCAGCGATACCGGGGGGACTAATGAAAAACTGTTTTTT.

This clonotype was counted between two and nine times. This chain's CDR3 is CSVQPGPVNYGYTF. CDR3 nucleotide sequence: TGCAGCGTCCAACCGGGACCCGTAAACTATGGCTACACCTTC. The rearrangement links TRBV29-1 to TRBJ1-2; possibly TRBD1 for D (5 bases). The length of the CDR3 is 14 residues. The ends were cut back, 6 bases at V and 2 bases at J, with 16 bases in the middle. From germline, CDR1 is SQVTM and CDR2 ANQGSEA. The variable domain in full, completed from reference TRBV29-1 and TRBJ1-2, reads SAVISQKPSRDICQRGTSLTIQCQVDSQVTMMFWYRQQPGQSLTLIATANQGSEATYESGFVIDKFPISRPNLTFSTLTVSNMSPEDSSIYLCSVQPGPVNYGYTFGSGTRLTVV.

This chain joins TRBV9 and TRBJ1-1; no clear D gene. The V end was cut by 0 bases, the J end by 1 base, with 10 bases between. The germline gives CDR1 SGDLS, CDR2 YYNGEE. The CDR3 extends over 15 amino acids. For the CDR3, the DNA is TGTGCCAGCAGCGTAGATGGCCAACGGAACACTGAAGCTTTCTTT. As protein: CASSVDGQRNTEAFF.

The V gene is TRBV19, the J gene TRBJ2-5, with D maybe TRBD1 (5 bases). Per the germline V gene, CDR1 is LNHDA and CDR2 is SQIVND (reference sequence). V was pared by 7 bases and J by 1 base, with 16 bases between. The CDR3 is 15 amino acids. CDR3 coding DNA: TGTGCCAGTAACCCCAGGTGGGGCAGCCAAGAGACCCAGTACTTC. Translating it yields CASNPRWGSQETQYF.

As regards this clonotype: An end of the junction differs from the germline gene, which may be a read error. CDR3: CASSLKGYGHTF. The CDR3 DNA is TGTGCCAGCAGCTTGAAAGGCTATGGCCACACCTTC. The V call is TRBV5-6, the J call TRBJ1-2; no clear D. Germline values: CDR1 SGHDT, CDR2 YYEEEE. This CDR3 contains 12 residues.

The chain joins TRBV15 to TRBJ1-2; D unresolved. CDR1 is LNHNV and CDR2 is YYDKDF in the germline V gene (reference sequence). The CDR3 is 13 residues long. Deletions cut 7 bases from V and 4 bases from J, with 13 bases between. The CDR3 sequence: CATNTADTYGYTF. The CDR3 DNA reads TGTGCCACCAATACAGCGGATACCTATGGCTACACCTTC.

This clonotype has more than one count but fewer than ten. The V call is TRBV21-1, the J call TRBJ2-7; the D call of TRBD2 is as the table states it, not checked on the DNA. TRBV21-1 is described as a pseudogene. This CDR3 comprises 15 residues. The CDR3 DNA reads TGTGCCAGCACTCCGGGACTAGCTGGGATCTACGAGCAGTACTTC. It codes for CASTPGLAGIYEQYF.

Details on this clonotype: One end of the junction varies from germline; a read error may be responsible. V usage is TRBV18 and J usage is TRBJ1-4; D uncertain. The CDR3 has 18 amino acids. Germline CDR1 reads KGHSH; CDR2 reads LQKENI. Written as DNA, the CDR3 is TGTGCCAGCTCACCTACACCGAGCGGTCTTACAACTAATGAAAAACTGGTTTTT. Encoded protein: CASSPTPSGLTTNEKLVF.